Presented here are 27 T cell receptor beta chains from one specimen sequenced in a study of blood T cell repertoires in COVID-19. Profiled with immunoSEQ multiplex PCR; TCRdb holds only in-frame clones, not every one. In the table there are about 80,000 clones, under 80% of which are singletons. The sequenced sample consisted of peripheral blood. Receptor source: a human donor in a cohort sampled during active COVID-19.

V usage is TRBV2 and J usage is TRBJ2-3; 14 nucleotides line up with TRBD2. Germline V gene lookup returns CDR1 SNHLY and CDR2 FYNNEI. With 6 bases clipped from V and 2 bases from J, the junction kept 7 bases outside the gene matches. The CDR3 is 17 amino acids. CDR3 amino acids: CASSHRLAGGPTDTQYF. CDR3 nucleotide sequence: TGTGCCAGCAGCCACCGACTAGCGGGGGGGCCCACAGATACGCAGTATTTT.

The genes are TRBV5-4 and TRBJ2-2; 11 bases are shared with TRBD1. Germline trimming cut 4 bases from V and 3 bases from J; bases unmatched to any gene: 5. Germline V gene sequence: CDR1 SGHNT, CDR2 YYREEE (reference sequence). The CDR3 is 16 residues long. In nucleotides, the CDR3 is TGTGCCAGCAGCCCGTGGACAGGGGGCCACACCGGGGAGCTGTTTTTT. Amino acid sequence: CASSPWTGGHTGELFF.

This clone was observed once. At one end the junction does not follow the germline gene, possibly because of a read error. The chain couples TRBV4-3 to TRBJ1-4; D might be TRBD1 (6 bases). The CDR3 contains 17 residues. Germline-derived CDR1 and CDR2 are LGHNA and YSLEER. DNA for the CDR3: TGCGCCAGCAGCCAAGATGGGTCAGGGACAACAAATGAAAAACTGTTTTTT. Residues: CASSQDGSGTTNEKLFF.

The V gene is TRBV7-9, the J gene TRBJ1-2; possibly TRBD1 for D (5 bases). This CDR3 comprises 15 residues. Germline assignment: CDR1 SEHNR and CDR2 FQNEAQ (reference sequence). V was trimmed by 7 bases and J by 4 bases, leaving 19 bases between them. CDR3 nucleotide sequence: TGTGCCAGCATCCCTGGCGGGGGGGTAGGCTATGGCTACACCTTC. This encodes CASIPGGGVGYGYTF.

The chain carries TRBV4-1 and TRBJ2-1, with 10 bases identical to TRBD2. The V gene end was trimmed by 3 bases and the J gene end by 4 bases; junction bases not matched to a gene: 6. Germline values: CDR1 MGHRA, CDR2 YSYEKL. CDR3 size: 16 residues. The CDR3 sequence: CASSQVSGGTYNEQFF. The DNA for the CDR3 is TGCGCCAGCAGCCAGGTTAGCGGGGGGACATACAATGAGCAGTTCTTC.

The rearrangement links TRBV6-6 to TRBJ1-5; D not certain. Between the trimmed V and J ends, which lost 6 bases and 5 bases, there was a span of 11 bases. Germline CDR1 and CDR2: MNHNY and SVGAGI (reference sequence). CDR3 length: 13 residues. The CDR3 protein is CASSPHRYQPQHF. The CDR3 region has the DNA TGTGCCAGCAGCCCGCACAGATATCAGCCCCAGCATTTT.

V is TRBV7-9 and J is TRBJ1-6, with TRBD1 matching over 9 bases. CDR3 size: 16 residues. V gave up 2 bases and J gave up 9 bases; unmatched junction bases: 8. Germline V gene data show CDR1 as SEHNR and CDR2 as FQNEAQ (reference sequence). As DNA, the CDR3 is TGTGCCAGCAGCTTACCCGGACAGGGGTCAGGTTCACCCCTCCACTTT. It codes for CASSLPGQGSGSPLHF.

The chain uses TRBV19 and TRBJ2-5; the D gene is possibly TRBD2 (6 bases). CDR3 length: 15 amino acids. The germline gives CDR1 LNHDA, CDR2 SQIVND (reference sequence). V lost 6 bases to trimming and J lost 7 bases, with 21 bases between them. CDR3: CASRELAGPPGTQYF. Here the CDR3 DNA reads TGTGCCAGTAGAGAACTTGCGGGGCCTCCGGGGACCCAGTACTTC.

The count of this clone is one. This chain joins TRBV5-1 and TRBJ2-3; 12 bases map to TRBD2. Germline CDR1 is SGHRS and CDR2 is YFSETQ. This CDR3 has 16 residues. Losses at the gene ends were 0 bases for V and 6 bases for J; bases not matched to a gene: 5. In nucleotides, the CDR3 is TGCGCCAGCAGCTTGGGCCGACTAGCGGGAGAGGATACGCAGTATTTT. It is translated as CASSLGRLAGEDTQYF.

This clone was seen a single time. This chain joins TRBV5-8 and TRBJ1-1; D unresolved. V was shortened by 7 bases and J by 1 base, with 23 bases between the two germline ends. The CDR3 consists of 17 residues. Germline CDR1 SGHTS, CDR2 YDEGEE. CDR3 residues: CASATRRAQVGNTEAFF. As DNA, the CDR3 is TGTGCCAGCGCCACCCGGAGGGCGCAAGTTGGGAACACTGAAGCTTTCTTT.

The gene calls are TRBV2 and TRBJ1-2, with 7 bases lining up with TRBD1. Germline trimming cut 3 bases from V and 6 bases from J; bases unmatched to any gene: 1. CDR3 length: 12 residues. Germline V gene lookup returns CDR1 SNHLY and CDR2 FYNNEI. CDR3 DNA sequence: TGTGCCAGCAGTGATGACAGGGATGGCTACACCTTC. Its protein is CASSDDRDGYTF.

V usage is TRBV19 and J usage is TRBJ1-1; 8 positions agree with TRBD1. This CDR3 spans 13 amino acids. The V gene's germline CDR1 is LNHDA and CDR2 SQIVND (reference sequence). V lost 1 base and J lost 10; bases outside the gene matches: 5. The CDR3 nucleotides read TGTGCCAGTAGTATAGGCCGGACAGGGATAGCTTTCTTT. This translates into CASSIGRTGIAFF.

The V call is TRBV7-2, the J call TRBJ2-1; 9 bases are shared with TRBD2. With 1 base clipped from V and 10 bases from J, the junction kept 11 bases outside the gene matches. In germline, CDR1 is SGHTA, CDR2 FQGNSA. The CDR3 length is 16 residues. This chain's CDR3 is CASSLVLAGGQSEQFF. The CDR3 nucleotides read TGTGCCAGCAGCTTAGTCTTGGCGGGGGGGCAAAGCGAGCAGTTCTTC.

This clone was seen just once. The chain couples TRBV7-3 to TRBJ2-3; D remains unclear. The CDR3 is 13 amino acids. The V and J ends lost 5 bases and 8 bases respectively, with 14 bases between them. CDR1 and CDR2 from the germline V gene are SGHTA and FQGTGA. The CDR3 DNA reads as TGTGCCAGCAGCCCGCAACTAATGGGTACGCAGTATTTT. Its protein product is CASSPQLMGTQYF.

This sequence joins TRBV5-6 and TRBJ2-3; D is undetermined. This CDR3 is 15 amino acids long. V lost 2 bases to trimming and J lost 2 bases, with 12 bases between them. Germline lookup yields CDR1 SGHDT and CDR2 YYEEEE. CDR3: CASSLDFSLTDTQYF. CDR3 nucleotide sequence: TGTGCCAGCAGCTTAGACTTCTCGCTCACAGATACGCAGTATTTT. Full variable domain (rest looked up from reference TRBV5-6 and TRBJ2-3): DAGVTQSPTHLIKTRGQQVTLRCSPKSGHDTVSWYQQALGQGPQFIFQYYEEEERQRGNFPDRFSGHQFPNYSSELNVNALLLGDSALYLCASSLDFSLTDTQYFGPGTRLTVL.

The gene calls are TRBV2 and TRBJ2-1, with a tentative D call TRBD2 (6 bases). The germline V gene encodes CDR1 SNHLY and CDR2 FYNNEI. V was shortened by 0 bases and J by 3 bases, with 21 bases between the two germline ends. CDR3 length: 19 residues. CDR3 loop: CASSEALGTSSFLYNEQFF. The CDR3 nucleotides read TGTGCCAGCAGTGAAGCGTTGGGGACTTCCTCTTTCCTCTACAATGAGCAGTTCTTC.

The chain couples TRBV6-5 to TRBJ2-2, with 10 positions matching TRBD2. Germline V gene data show CDR1 as MNHEY and CDR2 as SVGAGI. The CDR3 spans 16 residues. J was trimmed by 7 bases and V by 4 bases; bases with no gene match: 9. The CDR3: CASSSTSGGAFGELFF. The CDR3 nucleotides read TGTGCCAGCAGTTCGACCAGCGGGGGGGCCTTCGGGGAGCTGTTTTTT.

This clone was seen a single time. The CDR3 nucleotides are TGTGCCAGCAGCTTGATAGCGGGATTGCCCACAGATACGCAGTATTTT. Its translation: CASSLIAGLPTDTQYF. The chain employs TRBV5-4 and TRBJ2-3; TRBD2 aligns across 8 bases. Germline V gives CDR1 SGHNT, CDR2 YYREEE (reference sequence). This CDR3 has 16 residues. V shed 1 base and J 2 bases; nucleotides not matched to a gene: 6.

V usage is TRBV9 and J usage is TRBJ1-1; D gene unclear. The germline V gene has CDR1 SGDLS and CDR2 YYNGEE. The length of the CDR3 is 15 residues. The V end lost 2 bases, the J end lost 3 bases, and 14 bases lay between the germline ends. The CDR3 protein is CASSVSRLEDTEAFF. The CDR3 DNA reads as TGTGCCAGCAGCGTTAGTCGCCTCGAGGACACTGAAGCTTTCTTT.

The chain has TRBV6-5 and TRBJ1-2; D is unclear. Germline assignment: CDR1 MNHEY and CDR2 SVGAGI. Trimming pared 5 bases from V and 3 bases from J, leaving 10 bases between. CDR3 length equals 13 residues. The CDR3 here is CASSPAGYYGYTF. The CDR3 DNA reads as TGTGCCAGCAGTCCTGCAGGATACTATGGCTACACCTTC.

This clone was seen more than once but under ten times. The gene calls are TRBV4-1 and TRBJ2-7, with D maybe TRBD1 (6 bases). Per the germline V gene, CDR1 is MGHRA and CDR2 is YSYEKL. The CDR3 has 13 amino acids. Trimming pared 3 bases from V and 7 bases from J, leaving 13 bases between. The CDR3 loop reads CASSQGTGWEQYV. CDR3 sequence (DNA): TGCGCCAGCAGCCAGGGTACAGGGTGGGAGCAGTACGTC.

This chain connects TRBV27 to TRBJ1-1; 7 bases are a match to TRBD1. This CDR3 has 14 amino acids. V trimming: 3 bases; J trimming: 5 bases; junction bases outside the gene matches: 6. Germline lookup yields CDR1 MNHEY and CDR2 SMNVEV (reference sequence). The chain's CDR3 is CASSFSGQTTEAFF. CDR3 DNA: TGTGCCAGCAGTTTCTCGGGACAGACGACTGAAGCTTTCTTT.

The chain carries TRBV7-8 and TRBJ1-1; 12 nucleotides agree with TRBD1. J gave up 4 bases and V 0 bases, and 9 bases lay outside the gene matches. The length of the CDR3 is 18 residues. Germline V gene sequence: CDR1 SGHVS, CDR2 FQNEAQ. The CDR3 reads CASSLAGQGAMGSTEAFF. DNA for the CDR3: TGTGCCAGCAGCTTAGCGGGACAGGGGGCTATGGGAAGCACTGAAGCTTTCTTT.

The chain carries TRBV10-1 and TRBJ1-5; TRBD1 matches at 10 bases. The junction had 13 bases not matched to a gene; V was cut back by 7 bases and J by 4 bases. This CDR3 has 17 residues. CDR1 is WNHNN and CDR2 is SYGVQD in the germline V gene (reference sequence). CDR3 in amino acids: CASNPQTGGGGNQPQHF. CDR3 nucleotide sequence: TGCGCCAGCAACCCCCAGACAGGGGGCGGAGGGAATCAGCCCCAGCATTTT.

V gene TRBV18 combines with J gene TRBJ2-5; perhaps TRBD1 as D (7 bases). CDR3 size: 15 residues. V lost 2 bases to trimming and J lost 3 bases, with 13 bases between them. Germline V lookup: CDR1 KGHSH, CDR2 LQKENI. DNA for the CDR3: TGTGCCAGCTCACCATCGGACAGGAGGGAAGAGACCCAGTACTTC. Its protein is CASSPSDRREETQYF. The full variable domain, completed using reference TRBV18 and TRBJ2-5, is NAGVMQNPRHLVRRRGQEARLRCSPMKGHSHVYWYRQLPEEGLKFMVYLQKENIIDESGMPKERFSAEFPKEGPSILRIQQVVRGDSAAYFCASSPSDRREETQYFGPGTRLLVL.

The V call is TRBV5-1, the J call TRBJ2-5; TRBD1 matches at 10 bases. V was pared by 0 bases and J by 0 bases, with 11 bases of the junction left unmatched. Germline V gives CDR1 SGHRS, CDR2 YFSETQ. This CDR3 has 19 amino acids. The CDR3 bases are TGCGCCAGCAGCTTGGGCGCTGGGGGACAGGGGATTTACCAAGAGACCCAGTACTTC. This codes for CASSLGAGGQGIYQETQYF.

CDR3 sequence (DNA): TGTGCCAGCCCTCCTCGGCGGGGACTAGCGGGGGAACCGAACACCGGGGAGCTGTTTTTT. Protein: CASPPRRGLAGEPNTGELFF. The chain is built from TRBV28 and TRBJ2-2; 14 bases map to TRBD2. The CDR3 loop spans 20 amino acids. V shed 8 bases and J 0 bases; nucleotides not matched to a gene: 14. CDR1 is MDHEN, CDR2 SYDVKM, per germline. Supplemented by reference TRBV28 and TRBJ2-2, the full variable domain reads DVKVTQSSRYLVKRTGEKVFLECVQDMDHENMFWYRQDPGLGLRLIYFSYDVKMKEKGDIPEGYSVSREKKERFSLILESASTNQTSMYLCASPPRRGLAGEPNTGELFFGEGSRLTVL.